Listed here are 23 T cell receptor beta chains from one sample, sequenced in a study of OX40 agonist ivuxolimab in advanced cancers. The assay was immunoSEQ multiplex PCR, and TCRdb's table has in-frame clones only and misses some. The sample consists of about 60,000 clones, around 87% of them appearing once. Sequencing was performed on CD4+ or CD8+ T cells sorted from blood, taken in a trial of the OX40 agonist ivuxolimab. These receptors all stem from an adult with an advanced solid tumor such as melanoma, head and neck, liver or kidney cancer.

The chain has TRBV4-3 and TRBJ2-5; D tentatively reads TRBD1 or TRBD2 (6 bases each). Germline loops: CDR1 LGHNA, CDR2 YSLEER. The CDR3 loop spans 18 amino acids. V dropped 0 bases and J dropped 3 bases, with 20 bases sitting between them. CDR3 sequence: CASSQEWGAQGIEETQYF. CDR3 in DNA: TGCGCCAGCAGCCAAGAGTGGGGGGCCCAGGGTATTGAAGAGACCCAGTACTTC.

The CDR3 sequence: CASSPGLAGNEQYF. CDR3 in DNA: TGTGCCAGCAGCCCTGGACTAGCGGGGAACGAGCAGTACTTC. The J gene is TRBJ2-7, the V gene TRBV7-2; 12 nucleotides agree with TRBD2. This CDR3 is 14 amino acids long. J lost 5 bases, V lost 5 bases, and 4 bases had no gene match. Looked up from germline, CDR1 is SGHTA and CDR2 is FQGNSA.

This clone was observed a few times. The rearrangement links TRBV5-1 to TRBJ1-5, with 7 bases fitting TRBD1. The CDR3 covers 14 residues. Trimming removed 4 bases from V and 3 bases from J; junction bases left unmatched: 4. CDR1 and CDR2 from the germline V gene are SGHRS and YFSETQ. Here the CDR3 reads CASSIGQANQPQHF. CDR3 sequence (DNA): TGCGCCAGCAGCATAGGACAGGCCAATCAGCCCCAGCATTTT.

The chain recombines TRBV5-5 with TRBJ1-2; 9 nucleotides align to TRBD1. J lost 4 bases, V lost 2 bases, and 6 bases had no gene match. Germline V gene data show CDR1 as SGHKS and CDR2 as YYEKEE (reference sequence). The CDR3 loop spans 15 amino acids. This chain's CDR3 is CASSFWGQGSYGYTF. In DNA, the CDR3 is TGTGCCAGCAGCTTTTGGGGACAGGGATCCTATGGCTACACCTTC.

The J gene is TRBJ1-1, the V gene TRBV11-3; weak D call: TRBD1 (5 bases). The V end lost 5 bases, the J end lost 6 bases, and 16 bases lay between the germline ends. The CDR3 has 14 residues. Germline V CDR1 and CDR2: SGHNT, YENEEA. CDR3 DNA: TGTGCCAGCAGCCCCAGGGTGGGTGCCCCTGAAGCTTTCTTT. As protein: CASSPRVGAPEAFF. The whole variable domain, remainder taken from reference TRBV11-3 and TRBJ1-1, is EAGVVQSPRYKIIEKKQPVAFWCNPISGHNTLYWYLQNLGQGPELLIRYENEEAVDDSQLPKDRFSAERLKGVDSTLKIQPAELGDSAVYLCASSPRVGAPEAFFGQGTRLTVV.

The genes are TRBV7-2 and TRBJ2-1; TRBD2 might be the D (6 bases). V lost 5 bases, J lost 4 bases, and 18 bases lay in between. The CDR3 covers 16 residues. Germline-derived CDR1 and CDR2 are SGHTA and FQGNSA. The CDR3 reads CASSAQVGGGYNEQFF. The CDR3 nucleotides read TGTGCCAGCAGCGCCCAGGTGGGCGGAGGGTACAATGAGCAGTTCTTC.

V and J are TRBV7-2 and TRBJ1-2; D unclear. Germline loops: CDR1 SGHTA, CDR2 FQGNSA. The length of the CDR3 is 12 residues. V shed 1 base and J shed 4 bases, with 4 bases lying between them. CDR3 nucleotides: TGTGCCAGCAGCTTAGAAGTCTATGGCTACACCTTC. Translating gives CASSLEVYGYTF.

The chain links TRBV19 to TRBJ2-1; weak D call: TRBD2 (6 bases). This CDR3 is 15 amino acids long. Germline CDR1 and CDR2: LNHDA and SQIVND (reference sequence). V lost 3 bases to trimming and J lost 2 bases, with 11 bases between them. The CDR3 sequence is CASSMGGRPYNEQFF. The CDR3 DNA follows: TGTGCCAGTAGTATGGGGGGACGCCCCTACAATGAGCAGTTCTTC.

This chain uses TRBV5-4 with TRBJ2-1; D is possibly TRBD2 (5 bases). Germline CDR1 SGHNT, CDR2 YYREEE (reference sequence). Trimming pared 4 bases from V and 7 bases from J, leaving 12 bases between. The CDR3 has 13 residues. In nucleotides, the CDR3 is TGTGCCAGCAGCATCCCTGGAGGAAATGAGCAGTTCTTC. It encodes CASSIPGGNEQFF.

This chain connects TRBV5-1 to TRBJ2-5; possible D gene TRBD1, 5 bases. The CDR3 totals 14 residues. Trimming pared 3 bases from V and 0 bases from J, leaving 9 bases between. Per germline, CDR1 SGHRS and CDR2 YFSETQ. As DNA, the CDR3 is TGCGCCAGCAGCTGGCCGACAGACCAAGAGACCCAGTACTTC. It specifies CASSWPTDQETQYF.

J is TRBJ1-5 and V is TRBV10-3, with 8 bases lining up with TRBD1. Germline values: CDR1 ENHRY, CDR2 SYGVKD. CDR3 length equals 14 residues. The J segment lost 9 bases and the V segment lost 6 bases, leaving 10 bases of the junction unmatched. In DNA form, the CDR3 reads TGTGCCATCAGAGGGGGGACAGGTCATGCGCCCCAGCATTTT. Translating it yields CAIRGGTGHAPQHF.

The V gene is TRBV19, the J gene TRBJ1-6; the D is unclear. V lost 5 bases and J 7 bases, leaving 9 bases between the germline ends. This CDR3 is 13 amino acids long. Germline V gene data show CDR1 as LNHDA and CDR2 as SQIVND (reference sequence). CDR3 sequence (DNA): TGTGCCAGTAGTCTGCCCGGGAATTCACCCCTCCACTTT. It is translated as CASSLPGNSPLHF.

This chain joins TRBV5-1 and TRBJ2-7, with 8 bases aligning to TRBD1. Germline-derived CDR1 and CDR2 are SGHRS and YFSETQ. This CDR3 is built from 15 residues. With V trimmed by 8 bases and J by 7 bases, 17 bases remained unmatched. The CDR3 bases are TGCGCCAGTCAGGAACGGACAGGGCCCCCGGGGGAGCAGTACTTC. This codes for CASQERTGPPGEQYF.

The chain couples TRBV6-4 to TRBJ1-1; D not resolved. The CDR3 sequence is 13 residues long. CDR1 and CDR2 (germline): MRHNA, SNTAGT. Trimming left V 9 bases short and J 3 bases short, with 14 bases between. In nucleotides, the CDR3 is TGTGCCAGTGCACTGGAGAGGGACACTGAAGCTTTCTTT. Its protein is CASALERDTEAFF.

The genes are TRBV10-3 and TRBJ1-2; 9 bases are shared with TRBD1. V was pared by 4 bases and J by 2 bases, with 2 bases of the junction left unmatched. The V gene's germline CDR1 is ENHRY and CDR2 SYGVKD. CDR3 length: 14 residues. CDR3 amino acids: CAISGQGGNYGYTF. As DNA, the CDR3 is TGTGCCATCAGTGGACAGGGGGGGAACTATGGCTACACCTTC.

This rearrangement joins TRBV7-3 to TRBJ2-1; no firm D call. CDR1 is SGHTA and CDR2 is FQGTGA in the germline V gene. This CDR3 comprises 12 residues. Trimming cost V 5 bases and J 9 bases, with 11 bases left between them. The chain's CDR3 is CASSPRSGEQFF. The CDR3 nucleotides read TGTGCCAGCAGCCCTAGGTCTGGTGAGCAGTTCTTC.

The V and J genes are TRBV5-4 and TRBJ1-2, with a tentative D call TRBD1 (5 bases). CDR3 size: 13 residues. V gave up 4 bases and J gave up 8 bases, with 15 bases separating them. Per germline, CDR1 SGHNT and CDR2 YYREEE (reference sequence). The CDR3 coding sequence is TGTGCCAGCAGCCCACGGGGACCCGGGGGCTACACCTTC. Translation: CASSPRGPGGYTF.

V and J are TRBV7-8 and TRBJ1-5; D call uncertain. Trimming removed 3 bases from V and 3 bases from J, with 12 bases in between. The CDR3 sequence is 15 residues long. Germline assignment: CDR1 SGHVS and CDR2 FQNEAQ. For the CDR3, the DNA is TGTGCCAGCAGCTTTACACACGGACCCAATCAGCCCCAGCATTTT. It specifies CASSFTHGPNQPQHF.

V gene TRBV4-2 combines with J gene TRBJ1-2, with unresolved D. Trimming shortened V by 0 bases and J by 8 bases, and 7 bases separated the two germline ends. CDR3 size: 12 residues. Germline lookup yields CDR1 LGHNA and CDR2 YNFKEQ. In DNA, the CDR3 is TGTGCCAGCAGCCAAGAAACAGCCGGCTACACCTTC. It is translated as CASSQETAGYTF.

The count of this clone is one. The V and J genes are TRBV5-4 and TRBJ1-1; the D is unclear. The CDR3 has 14 amino acids. Germline V gene lookup returns CDR1 SGHNT and CDR2 YYREEE (reference sequence). Trimming pared 0 bases from V and 4 bases from J, leaving 10 bases between. CDR3 loop: CASSLGFAATEAFF. CDR3 DNA: TGTGCCAGCAGCTTGGGCTTTGCGGCCACTGAAGCTTTCTTT. The full variable domain, in which reference TRBV5-4 and TRBJ1-1 provide the parts outside the CDR3, is ETGVTQSPTHLIKTRGQQVTLRCSSQSGHNTVSWYQQALGQGPQFIFQYYREEENGRGNFPPRFSGLQFPNYSSELNVNALELDDSALYLCASSLGFAATEAFFGQGTRLTVV.

The rearrangement links TRBV18 to TRBJ1-2; D uncertain. Trimming cost V 2 bases and J 6 bases, with 4 bases left between them. Germline lookup yields CDR1 KGHSH and CDR2 LQKENI. This CDR3 is 11 amino acids long. The CDR3 DNA sequence: TGTGCCAGCTCACCAGGAGATGGCTACACCTTC. Its protein is CASSPGDGYTF.

V is TRBV7-8 and J is TRBJ2-3; D remains ambiguous. The ends were cut back, 0 bases at V and 5 bases at J, with 9 bases in the middle. Germline assignment: CDR1 SGHVS and CDR2 FQNEAQ. The CDR3 loop spans 14 amino acids. The DNA for the CDR3 is TGTGCCAGCAGCTTAGCGCAGGCCGTAGATACGCAGTATTTT. Protein product: CASSLAQAVDTQYF.

The CDR3 bases are TGCGCCAGCAGCTTGTATGGGAGGGGGGACACTGAAGCTTTCTTT. It translates to CASSLYGRGDTEAFF. This chain joins TRBV5-1 and TRBJ1-1, with D tentatively TRBD1 (6 bases). CDR1 is SGHRS, CDR2 YFSETQ, per germline. The CDR3 sequence is 15 residues long. The germline V and J ends were trimmed by 1 base and 3 bases, with 13 bases remaining between them.